Listed below are T cell receptor beta chains from one sample, sequenced in a study of T-cell reconstitution after alpha-beta-depleted transplantation in children. Via MiXCR, TCRdb re-called the PCR reads, giving one row per CDR3 protein. The table lists 200,000 or so distinct CDR3 sequences, 5.5% to 7% of them singletons. Sample: PBMCs, taken before TCRalphabeta/CD19-depleted stem cell transplant. The receptors originated from a girl under three years old with combined immunodeficiency, due to receive a stem cell transplant. CDR3s include the opening cysteine and the closing phenylalanine or tryptophan. Fields, in order: clone size, D gene, J gene, V gene, CDR3 DNA, CDR3 protein. A D gene is named only where the DNA matches it firmly. Size values are once, few and many counts, or a class for expanded clones, and some rows have none.

>many|-|TRBJ2-7|TRBV6-5
TGTGCCAGCAGTACTCGACAGCACGGGTTCTACGAGCAGTACTTC
CASSTRQHGFYEQYF
>few|-|TRBJ2-3|TRBV14
TGTGCCAGCAGCCACGTGCAGGGAAGAACAGATACGCAGTATTTT
CASSHVQGRTDTQYF
>many|-|TRBJ2-7|TRBV7-9
TGTGCCAGCAGCCCCACCATACATGGAAACTACGAGCAGTACTTC
CASSPTIHGNYEQYF
>-|-|TRBJ2-3|TRBV5-1
TGCGCCAGCAGGACCGGGGGACCTAGGAGCACAGATACGCAGTATTTT
CASRTGGPRSTDTQYF
>many|TRBD2|TRBJ2-1|TRBV7-2
TGTGCCAGCAGCGCTAGCGGGGGGGCAATTGATGAGCAGTTCTTC
CASSASGGAIDEQFF
>many|-|TRBJ2-6|TRBV20-1
TGCAGTGCCAACAGGGTAGTGGGGGCCAACGTCCTGACTTTC
CSANRVVGANVLTF
>many|-|TRBJ1-1|TRBV6-5
TGTGCCAGCAGTTATAGCAGACTGAACACTGAAGCTTTCTTT
CASSYSRLNTEAFF
>many|TRBD2|TRBJ2-1|TRBV7-7
TGTGCTAGCAGCTTAGTAGCGGGAGTTGGGACCAATGAGCAGTTCTTC
CASSLVAGVGTNEQFF
>-|-|TRBJ2-2|TRBV20-1
TGCAGTGCTACCCCCATTCTTCCCCCCGGGGAGCTGTTTTTT
CSATPILPPGELFF
>many|-|TRBJ2-6|TRBV7-9
TGTGCCAGCAGCTTCGGTCATTCCTTAGTCTCTGGGGCCAACGTCCTGACTTTC
CASSFGHSLVSGANVLTF
>many|-|TRBJ2-3|TRBV7-3
TGTGCCAGCAGCTTAACCCTCGCTAGCACAGATACGCAGTATTTT
CASSLTLASTDTQYF
>many|TRBD2|TRBJ2-2|TRBV4-3
TGCGCCAGCAGCCACGTTAGCGGGGGGGATAGCACCGGGGAGCTGTTTTTT
CASSHVSGGDSTGELFF
>many|TRBD1|TRBJ1-6|TRBV15
TGTGCCACCAGCAGAGATCTGGGGGACAGGGGTAATTCACCCCTCCACTTT
CATSRDLGDRGNSPLHF
>many|TRBD1|TRBJ2-6|TRBV24-1
TGTGCCACCAGTGATCCAGTGGACAGGGCAGGGGCCAACGTCCTGACTTTC
CATSDPVDRAGANVLTF
>many|-|TRBJ2-4|TRBV12-3/TRBV12-4
TGTGCCAGCAGTTTACAACCTAATAAAAACATTCAGTACTTC
CASSLQPNKNIQYF
>many|-|TRBJ2-7|TRBV25-1
TGTGCCAGCAGTGAACGATCCTCCAGAGGCTCCTACGAGCAGTACTTC
CASSERSSRGSYEQYF
>many|-|TRBJ2-1|TRBV4-1
TGCGCCAGCAGCCAAGAGATAGGAGCGGCAAGCTCCTACAATGAGCAGTTCTTC
CASSQEIGAASSYNEQFF
>few|TRBD2|TRBJ2-1|TRBV20-1
TGCTGTGCGCAACGGACTAGCGGGGGACCCTCCTACAATGAGCAGTTCTTC
CCAQRTSGGPSYNEQFF
>many|TRBD1|TRBJ2-3|TRBV5-4
TGTGCCAGCAGCTTCAGGGACAGTGAGAATCCGTATTTT
CASSFRDSENPYF
>many|-|TRBJ2-1|TRBV4-3
TGCGCCAGCAGCCAAGGGGTTTGGGGCTACAATGAGCAGTTCTTC
CASSQGVWGYNEQFF
>medium-sized|-|TRBJ2-5|TRBV20-1
TGCAGTGCTAGGTGGAGTCAAGAGACCCAGTACTTC
CSARWSQETQYF
>many|-|TRBJ1-1|TRBV12-3/TRBV12-4
TGTGCCAGCAGTTTAGGGGGTGGGGGAGGCACTGAAGCTTTCTTT
CASSLGGGGGTEAFF
>many|-|TRBJ1-1|TRBV20-1
TGCAGTGCTAGGTTTCACGACGAAGCTTTCTTT
CSARFHDEAFF
>many|-|TRBJ2-7|TRBV20-1
TGCAGTGCTAGGCGCCGGGACTCCTCATACGAGCAGTACTTC
CSARRRDSSYEQYF
>many|-|TRBJ1-2|TRBV7-9
TGTGCCAGCAGCTTAATCGGGGCCTATGGCTACACCTTC
CASSLIGAYGYTF
>many|TRBD2|TRBJ2-1|TRBV20-1
TGCAGTGCTAGAGATCCTCTGGGACTAGAGGAATACAATGAGCAGTTCTTC
CSARDPLGLEEYNEQFF
>many|TRBD1|TRBJ2-7|TRBV29-1
TGCAGCGTTGAAGAGGACAGGCCCTACGAGCAGTACTTC
CSVEEDRPYEQYF
>many|TRBD2|TRBJ2-3|TRBV5-4
TGTGCCAGCAGCTTGACTCGGGGGGACGCGCAGTATTTT
CASSLTRGDAQYF
>many|TRBD2|TRBJ2-3|TRBV5-1
TGCGCCAGCAGCTGGGGGCTGGTCGGGAGGGCCACAGATACGCAGTATTTT
CASSWGLVGRATDTQYF
>many|TRBD2|TRBJ2-4|TRBV15
TGTGCCACCAGGGAGTGGGCAGGGAGGGTAGCCAAAAACATTCAGTACTTC
CATREWAGRVAKNIQYF
>many|TRBD2|TRBJ2-3|TRBV29-1
TGCAGCGTAGAGGGACTAGCGTTGGATACGCAGTATTTT
CSVEGLALDTQYF
>many|-|TRBJ2-7|TRBV20-1
TGCAGTGCTTTAGCGGACCAAGGTCCCTACGAGCAGTACTTC
CSALADQGPYEQYF
>many|TRBD2|TRBJ2-1|TRBV6-5
TGTGCCAGCAGTTCCTATTTAGCGGGAGAAGAGCAGTTCTTC
CASSSYLAGEEQFF
>many|-|TRBJ1-5|TRBV12-3/TRBV12-4
TGTGCCAGCAGTTTATCGGGGTGGGTTGGCAATCAGCCCCAGCATTTT
CASSLSGWVGNQPQHF
>many|TRBD2|TRBJ2-7|TRBV5-1
TGCGCCAGCAGCGCCGGACTAGGAACTTTCGAGCAGTACTTC
CASSAGLGTFEQYF
>many|-|TRBJ2-1|TRBV28
TGTGCCAGCAATTCCGAGGCTAGCCCTAAGTTAACGAGCTCCTACAATGAGCAGTTCTTC
CASNSEASPKLTSSYNEQFF
>-|TRBD2|TRBJ2-7|TRBV15
TGTGCCACCAGCAAACCGGGGACTAGCGGGGGGTTGTGGGAGCAGTACTTC
CATSKPGTSGGLWEQYF
>many|TRBD1|TRBJ2-3|TRBV29-1
TGCAGCGTTGCGACAGGGGGTTTAGATACGCAGTATTTT
CSVATGGLDTQYF
>many|-|TRBJ2-1|TRBV5-1
TGCGCCAGCAGCTGGGGGGCGGGAGAATACTACAATGAGCAGTTCTTC
CASSWGAGEYYNEQFF
>many|-|TRBJ2-5|TRBV20-1
TGCAGTGCTAGAGATCGCCTCGGGGCTCGTCAAGAGACCCAGTACTTC
CSARDRLGARQETQYF
>many|-|TRBJ2-3|TRBV24-1
TGTGCCACCAGCGACGGAATCCGCGGTAGATCCACAGATACGCAGTATTTT
CATSDGIRGRSTDTQYF
>many|-|TRBJ1-2|TRBV25-1
TGTGCCAGCAGTACAGCCGCCGACGGCTACACCTTC
CASSTAADGYTF
>few|-|TRBJ2-1|TRBV20-1
TGCAGTGCGGGGGATAGGGGGGGGGGCCTGAATAAGAATGAGCAGTTCTTC
CSAGDRGGGLNKNEQFF
>many|TRBD2|TRBJ2-5|TRBV7-2
TGTGCCAGCAGCTTCGAACCTAGCGGGAGGGGAGAGACCCAGTACTTC
CASSFEPSGRGETQYF